This T cell receptor beta chain was documented in a study of T-cell reconstitution after alpha-beta-depleted transplantation in children (dated by TCRdb to between 2015 and 2016). For the wider study: Using TCR repertoire profiling, the study quantitatively followed how T-cell immune reconstitution unfolded in children after TCRalphabeta/CD19-depleted allogeneic hematopoietic cell transplantation. What the research found in general, with its limitations: The apparently early alphabetaT-cell count recovery about two months after transplant was reportedly dependent on only several hundred rapidly expanded clones derived from non-depleted graft cells. The high TCRbeta diversity at day 60 in some patients was ascribed to recipient T cells and intrathymic progenitors that had survived conditioning. Over subsequent months, a decline in hyperexpanded clone frequencies was noted, and after one year, T-cell counts and TCRbeta diversity were mostly ascribed to newly produced T cells.

This sample's treatment or condition label indicates: allogeneic hematopoietic cell transplantation with graft depleted of TCRalphabeta T cells and CD19 B cells. Transplant recipients were children who received TCRalphabeta/CD19-depleted allogeneic hematopoietic cell grafts. The library relied on PCR. The sequencing machine was an Illumina HiSeq 2500. TCR libraries were prepared with molecular barcoding, using unique molecular identifiers to normalize TCRbeta repertoire quantification. TCRdb ran its own pipeline on the public reads, namely fastp trimming at Q25 and MiXCR clone calling, and kept in-frame beta chains. Rows merge per CDR3 protein into single entries with the most common DNA and genes. A total of 700,000 or so distinct CDR3 sequences appear in this sample, over 10% of them only once. In total, the top ten clones hold 0.79% of the sample. The cysteine opens and the phenylalanine closes a CDR3 of 15 amino acids. CDR3 DNA is the only sequence kept; it has 45 bases, read in frame from the first base. Compared with germline, V lacks 4 bases and J lacks 2 bases; bases without a gene match: 5. Reading the germline V gene gives CDR1 LGHNA and CDR2 YNFKEQ.

This clonotype was seen a handful of times. Its antigen is unknown. No clone much larger than this one lies a single base away; base qualities are absent. Source: PBMCs, taken before TCRalphabeta/CD19-depleted stem cell transplant. This sequence originates from a girl between 2 and 10 years old with congenital amegakaryocytic thrombocytopenia, due to receive a stem cell transplant. The sequence is built from TRBV4-2 and TRBJ2-3; 8 middle bases align to TRBD2. The DNA reads as follows: TGTGCCAGCAGCCTCGAGCGGGAGTTCACAGATACGCAGTATTTT. It translates to CASSLEREFTDTQYF.